This T cell receptor beta chain was documented in a study of vaccination and CD4 T cells after COVID-19. Overall study: Researchers treated cells with overlapping spike peptides taken from SARS-CoV-2, HCoV-NL63, HCoV-OC43 and HCoV-229E.

About this clonotype itself: Its specificity is unknown.

Researchers used the Oncomine TCR Beta short-read assay to sequence DNA from cultured CD4+ T cells. TCRdb re-called the PCR reads with MiXCR, one entry per CDR3 protein. Among fewer than 10,000 distinct CDR3 sequences, 52% were seen once, and the ten largest hold roughly 17%. The CDR3 is 14 amino acids. CDR1 is SGHVS, CDR2 FNYEAQ, per germline. V shed 5 bases and J 4 bases; nucleotides not matched to a gene: 3. Treatment: approximately nine-day PBMC culture with coronavirus spike peptide pools or control peptides (ViraFEST assay). The clonotype was recovered from a human donor who had recovered from COVID-19. The chain has TRBV7-6 and TRBJ2-1; TRBD2 matches 9 bases. Sequencing was done on a sample of CD4+ T cells from blood, cultured in vitro. The CDR3 DNA reads TGTGCCAGCAGCCGGCGGGGGGGATACAATGAGCAGTTCTTC. Protein: CASSRRGGYNEQFF.